The source of this T cell receptor beta chain is a study of cytomegalovirus exposure and HLA in healthy donors (dated by TCRdb to the late 2010s). With respect to the entire study: An earlier analysis of under 600 of the donors reported 250 to 350 Gb of sequence data and 117 million unique TCR beta sequences from approximately 180 million T cells. Several DR-DQ haplotypes were treated as single units for association and clustering because of strong linkage in the cohort. Donor age, sex, ethnicity and CMV serostatus were compiled alongside the repertoire data. Among 300 to 500 genotyped donors of the cohort, an average of approximately 240,000 unique TCR beta nucleotide sequences was sequenced per donor, of which roughly 17% were non-productive. The study combined high-throughput TCR immunosequencing, statistical association of individual TCRs with disease status, and machine learning to predict cytomegalovirus infection status. The T cell repertoires of around 670 subjects were profiled by immunosequencing and related to cytomegalovirus serostatus. An early release covering about 600 HLA-typed donors comprised about 300 gigabases of sequencing data and tens of millions of unique TCR sequences. Rather than using new phenotypic data, the later analysis identified candidate immune exposures from TCR beta sequences and from how often those sequences occurred across donors. To decide whether each TCR beta V gene segment behaved as functional or pseudogenic, an earlier analysis of fewer than 750 of the donors relied on high-throughput TCR beta sequencing. Class I and class II HLA loci were covered by the typing at four-digit resolution. A separate validation cohort of 100 to 150 different subjects was used in addition to the approximately 640-subject first cohort. The genetic ancestry cluster associated with self-reported Caucasian donors included over 65% of the roughly 390 genotyped donors. The number of donors typed differed by locus, with roughly 620-640 for A, B, C, DRB1 and DQB1, about 500 for DQA1, 600 to 610 for DPA1, and 400 to 490 for DPB1. To study patterns of TCR occurrence, a later analysis re-analyzed previously published TCR beta repertoires from just over 650 donors and added high-resolution HLA genotyping. All discovery cohort repertoires had been generated on a single sequencing platform. A later genetic analysis used genome-wide SNP genotypes for 398 of the 666 donors, treating that subset as a discovery cohort. The study aimed to test whether signatures of past pathogen exposure could be identified by cataloging public T cell receptors.

Comment on this clone: Its antigen target is currently unknown. No base qualities exist here, and no much larger clone lies one base off it.

The cohort comprised fewer than 750 healthy bone marrow donors. Cohort members were all nominally healthy when sampled, although unrecorded immune exposures were likely present. The donor tested CMV seropositive, placing the donor among the approximately 290 seropositive members of the cohort. A peripheral blood sample was provided by each donor, and peripheral blood mononuclear cells were used for TCR beta sequencing. Genomic DNA was extracted from the blood cell samples with the Qiagen DNeasy Blood Extraction Kit. The library was generated by the immunoSEQ multiplex PCR assay. The multiplex PCR relied on a mix of 60 forward primers for TCR Vbeta segments and 13 reverse primers for TCR Jbeta segments. A multiplex PCR assay on genomic DNA amplified the CDR3 region of rearranged TCR beta genes. The Illumina HiSeq System was used to sequence the amplified TCR beta libraries as 87-base-pair reads. In the paper's pipeline: A later analysis tallied 80 million to 95 million unique TCR beta chains across the approximately 670 repertoires, and approximately 12 million of those chains were shared by two or more donors. A nearest-neighbor algorithm error-corrected the raw reads and collapsed the reads into unique sequences, merging closely related sequences to remove PCR and sequencing errors. To assign V, D and J gene segments, CDR3 sequences were aligned to IMGT reference sequences. For a sequence to be retained, a match of at least six nucleotides to both a V gene segment and a J gene segment was required. A rearrangement counted as productive if the CDR3 had no stop codons and remained in frame with V and J, and every other rearrangement counted as non-productive. Following IMGT convention, CDR3 was defined as the stretch from the second conserved V-encoded cysteine to the conserved J-encoded phenylalanine. In an earlier analysis of more than 550 of the donors, sequences lacking an unambiguous match to a single V gene segment were excluded. In an earlier analysis of approximately 560 of the donors, a V segment was called functional when productive rearrangements were above 56.7%, and segregating when the standard deviation between donors exceeded 5%. A statistical classification framework was built for diagnosing cytomegalovirus status from the catalog of TCR beta chain sequences. In a later analysis, V and J genes were assigned by comparing TCR nucleotide sequences against IMGT/GENE-DB human TR gene sequences. In a later analysis, CDR3 sequences and most-parsimonious VDJ recombination scenarios were assigned using the TCRdist pipeline. In a later analysis, each TCR beta chain was defined by its CDR3 amino acid sequence together with its V-gene family, and reads lacking a unique V-gene family were excluded. To address suspected cross-contamination and a sequencing artifact, a later analysis removed a few hundred highly shared, low-generation-probability nucleotide sequences. For each public chain, a later analysis derived a clonal expansion index from normalized ranks of inferred template counts within each repertoire. A later analysis computed generation probabilities with a VDJ recombination model fitted to out-of-frame rearrangements, and checked the results against IGoR. In a later analysis, TCR-TCR, TCR-HLA and TCR-CMV co-occurrence was scored with hypergeometric tests, and a repertoire-size bias correction was applied to TCR pairs. In a later analysis, false discovery rates were estimated by permuting HLA or CMV assignments 20 times. In a later analysis, co-occurring TCRs were grouped using DBSCAN, with TCRdist sequence similarity added in when clustering inside HLA-allele-positive subsets. For co-occurrence clustering, repertoires with fewer than 30,000 or more than 120,000 public chains were excluded, along with five or six repertoires with anomalous nucleotide sharing. TCRdb mirrors the immuneACCESS table, restricted to in-frame sequences. Some clones are absent from its copies; in checked studies, under half trace to an unresolved V gene, and the reason for the others is unknown. V and J calls and clone size are as listed in that table; D and trimming were resolved from the DNA. This sample lists about 240,000 clones; 70% to 90% were detected once. The leading ten clones occupy 8% of the sample.

The paper as a whole reports these results and caveats: An earlier analysis of several hundred of the donors showed that most TCR beta V segments appeared in productive rearrangements either about 87% or about 30% of the time, which broadly matched IMGT annotations. Because counts were too low, approximately 18 rarely observed V segments, including chromosome 9 orphons, were excluded from the earlier analysis of some 540 of the donors. Roughly uniform sequencing depth across donors was assumed in presence/absence analyses, although this assumption may not hold. A later analysis found that HLA-associated TCR beta chains were more clonally expanded and had lower generation probabilities than equally common non-associated chains. According to a later analysis, most CMV-associated TCR beta chains appeared to be HLA-restricted, and the HLA associations seemed to be driven largely by CMV exposure. Compared with the 666-donor mean, donors in an Asian-associated ancestry cluster had fewer N-insertions in productive TCRs, according to a later genetic analysis. An association between a missense DCLRE1C variant and V-gene and J-gene trimming of TCR beta chains was found in a later genetic analysis and replicated in an independent cohort. This cohort had only TCR beta chains sequenced, and the lack of alpha or paired-chain data limited which features could be detected. In vitro tests confirmed that a few of the cytomegalovirus-associated TCR beta chains recognize cytomegalovirus antigens. The classifier was reported to diagnose cytomegalovirus status with high specificity and sensitivity in both the original and validation cohorts. The authors suggested that the approach could potentially be extended to other disease states and immunological phenotypes. The study gave a list of 150 to 200 TCR beta chains associated with cytomegalovirus. Linkage disequilibrium might explain the correlated functional status among segregating V segments, but an unknown experimental factor could not be ruled out. A later analysis found that TCR association rates varied across HLA loci, with DRB1 alleles showing the most associated TCRs and HLA-C alleles the fewest. Specific HLA alleles were associated with 15,000 to 20,000 TCR beta sequences at a false discovery rate of 0.05 in a later analysis. Several of the top co-occurrence clusters appeared to be linked to parvovirus B19, influenza, CMV and Epstein-Barr virus, according to a later analysis. Most TCR sequences were seen in very few donors, while some public TCRs were found in many individuals. A further reported finding was that TCR beta sequences accurately predicted the HLA-A and HLA-B alleles for most subjects in the first cohort. Immune exposure information for the cohort was limited to CMV serostatus. Because some donors lacked HLA typing at each locus, the association tests relied only on the typed subset. Some IMGT-functional V segments, including TRBV6-2 and TRBV6-3, could not be distinguished by the 87-base-pair reads and were therefore excluded. A cluster of highly shared sequence variants was judged likely to represent a technical artifact of the sequencing pipeline. When HLA alleles, especially DR and DQ, strongly co-occurred, TCR associations were difficult to assign to individual alleles.

The CDR3 covers 17 residues, taking in both the cysteine and the phenylalanine. The sequence is cut down to CDR3 DNA, 51 bases in frame from base 1. According to the germline V gene, CDR1 reads MGHRA and CDR2 reads YSYEKL. Trimmed from V: 0 bases; trimmed from J: 2 bases; junction bases lacking a gene match: 6. The rearrangement combines TRBV4-1 with TRBJ2-3; 9 nucleotides in the junction match TRBD2. Sequenced sample: PBMCs. The receptor was isolated from a woman aged 55 to 70 in good health and CMV-seropositive. The nucleotide sequence reads as follows: TGCGCCAGCAGCCAAGACGGGGCTAGCGGGGCCACAGATACGCAGTATTTT. It translates as CASSQDGASGATDTQYF.